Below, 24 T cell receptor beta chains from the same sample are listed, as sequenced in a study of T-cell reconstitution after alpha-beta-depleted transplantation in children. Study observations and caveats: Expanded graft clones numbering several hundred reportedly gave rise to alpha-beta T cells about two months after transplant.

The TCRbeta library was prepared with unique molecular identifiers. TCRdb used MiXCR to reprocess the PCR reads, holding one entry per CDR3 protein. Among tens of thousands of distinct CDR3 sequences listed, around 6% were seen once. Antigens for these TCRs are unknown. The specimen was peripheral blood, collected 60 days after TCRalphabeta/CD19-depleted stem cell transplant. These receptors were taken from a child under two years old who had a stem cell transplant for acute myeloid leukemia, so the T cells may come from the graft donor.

The CDR3 sequence is CASSSPGTGGTNTIYF. In DNA, the CDR3 is TGTGCCAGCAGCTCTCCCGGGACAGGGGGTACAAACACCATATATTTT. V and J are TRBV7-9 and TRBJ1-3; 11 bases map to TRBD1. V trimming: 4 bases; J trimming: 6 bases; junction bases outside the gene matches: 8. The CDR3 has 16 residues. CDR1 and CDR2 from the germline V gene are SEHNR and FQNEAQ (reference sequence).

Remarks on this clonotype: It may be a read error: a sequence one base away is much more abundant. CDR3 in amino acids: CASSLELRDTDGHTF. CDR3 DNA sequence: TGTGCCAGCAGCTTAGAGCTCCGGGACACCGACGGCCACACCTTC. V gene TRBV7-9 combines with J gene TRBJ1-2; D perhaps matches TRBD1 (6 bases). CDR3 length: 15 amino acids. V was shortened by 1 base and J by 12 bases, with 21 bases between the two germline ends. Germline V gene data show CDR1 as SEHNR and CDR2 as FQNEAQ (reference sequence). The entire variable domain, with the rest obtained from reference TRBV7-9 and TRBJ1-2, is as follows: DTGVSQNPRHKITKRGQNVTFRCDPISEHNRLYWYRQTLGQGPEFLTYFQNEAQLEKSRLLSDRFSAERPKGSFSTLEIQRTEQGDSAMYLCASSLELRDTDGHTFGSGTRLTVV.

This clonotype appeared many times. The CDR3 region is CATSDTQGPNTGELFF. CDR3 sequence (DNA): TGTGCCACCAGTGACACGCAGGGGCCGAACACCGGGGAGCTGTTTTTT. This sequence joins TRBV24-1 and TRBJ2-2; weak D call: TRBD1 (6 bases). This CDR3 region has 16 residues. In germline, CDR1 is KGHDR, CDR2 SFDVKD. V was shortened by 4 bases and J by 0 bases, with 11 bases between the two germline ends.

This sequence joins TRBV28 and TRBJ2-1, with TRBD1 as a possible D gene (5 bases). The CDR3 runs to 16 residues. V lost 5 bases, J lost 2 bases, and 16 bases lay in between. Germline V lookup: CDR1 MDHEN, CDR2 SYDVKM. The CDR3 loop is CASSPPRQGTYNEQFF. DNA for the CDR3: TGTGCCAGCAGTCCCCCCCGGCAGGGAACCTACAATGAGCAGTTCTTC.

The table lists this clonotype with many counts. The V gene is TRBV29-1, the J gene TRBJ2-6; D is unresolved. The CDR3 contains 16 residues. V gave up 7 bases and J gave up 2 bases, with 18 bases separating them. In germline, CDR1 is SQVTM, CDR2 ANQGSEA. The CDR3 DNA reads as TGCAGCGCCCTGGGCACATCGAGTCCTGGGGCCAACGTCCTGACTTTC. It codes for CSALGTSSPGANVLTF.

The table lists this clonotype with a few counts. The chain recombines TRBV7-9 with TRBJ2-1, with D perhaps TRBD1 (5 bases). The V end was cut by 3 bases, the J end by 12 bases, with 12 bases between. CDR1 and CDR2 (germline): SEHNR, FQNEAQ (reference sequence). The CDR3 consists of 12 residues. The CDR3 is CASSFGAEVQFF. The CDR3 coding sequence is TGTGCCAGCAGCTTTGGGGCAGAAGTGCAGTTCTTC.

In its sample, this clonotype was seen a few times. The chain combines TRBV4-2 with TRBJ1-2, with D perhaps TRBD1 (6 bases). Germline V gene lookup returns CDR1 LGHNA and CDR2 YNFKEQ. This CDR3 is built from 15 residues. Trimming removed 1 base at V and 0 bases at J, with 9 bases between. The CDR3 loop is CASSQGGGPNYGYTF. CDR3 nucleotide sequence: TGTGCCAGCAGCCAAGGAGGGGGTCCTAACTATGGCTACACCTTC.

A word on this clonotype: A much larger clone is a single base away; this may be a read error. CDR3 amino acids: CASSRADQDTQYF. Here the CDR3 DNA reads TGCGCCAGCAGCCGAGCGGACCAAGACACCCAGTACTTC. The V gene is TRBV4-1, the J gene TRBJ2-5, with TRBD2 as a possible D gene (5 bases). The CDR3 runs 13 residues. In germline, CDR1 is MGHRA, CDR2 YSYEKL.

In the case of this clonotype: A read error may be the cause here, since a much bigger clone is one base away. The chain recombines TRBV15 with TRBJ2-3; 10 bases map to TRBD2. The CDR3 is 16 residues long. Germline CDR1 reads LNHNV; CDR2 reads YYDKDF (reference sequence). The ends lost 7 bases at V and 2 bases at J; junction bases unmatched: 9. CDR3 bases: TGTGCCACCATCAGGAGACTAGCGGGTTTCACAGATACGCAGTATTTT. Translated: CATIRRLAGFTDTQYF.

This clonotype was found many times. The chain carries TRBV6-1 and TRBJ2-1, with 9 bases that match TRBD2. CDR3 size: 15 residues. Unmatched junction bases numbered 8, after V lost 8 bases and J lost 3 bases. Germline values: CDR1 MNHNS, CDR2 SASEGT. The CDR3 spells CASCSGSFVYNEQFF. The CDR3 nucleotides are TGTGCCAGCTGTAGCGGGAGCTTTGTCTACAATGAGCAGTTCTTC.

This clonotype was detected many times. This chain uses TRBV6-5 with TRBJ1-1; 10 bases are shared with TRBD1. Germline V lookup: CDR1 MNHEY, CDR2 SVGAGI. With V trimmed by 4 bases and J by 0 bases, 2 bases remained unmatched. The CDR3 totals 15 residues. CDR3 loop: CASSWDRGLNTEAFF. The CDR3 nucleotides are TGTGCCAGCAGTTGGGACAGGGGCTTGAACACTGAAGCTTTCTTT.

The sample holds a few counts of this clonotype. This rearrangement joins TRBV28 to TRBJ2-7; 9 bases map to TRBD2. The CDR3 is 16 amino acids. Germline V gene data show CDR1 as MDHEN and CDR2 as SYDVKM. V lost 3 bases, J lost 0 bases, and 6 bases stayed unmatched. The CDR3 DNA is TGTGCCAGCAGTTTTTATAGCGGGAGATACTCCTACGAGCAGTACTTC. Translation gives CASSFYSGRYSYEQYF.

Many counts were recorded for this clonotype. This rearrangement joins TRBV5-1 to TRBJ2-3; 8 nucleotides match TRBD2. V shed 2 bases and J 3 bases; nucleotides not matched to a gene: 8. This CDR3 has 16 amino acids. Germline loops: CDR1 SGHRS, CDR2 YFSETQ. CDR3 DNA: TGCGCCAGCAGCTTAAAAGCGGGAGTCCCTACAGATACGCAGTATTTT. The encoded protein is CASSLKAGVPTDTQYF.

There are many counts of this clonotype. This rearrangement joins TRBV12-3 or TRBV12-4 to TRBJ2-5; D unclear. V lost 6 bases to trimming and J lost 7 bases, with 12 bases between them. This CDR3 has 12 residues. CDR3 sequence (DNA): TGTGCCAGCAGGGGCACCTGGGGGACCCAGTACTTC. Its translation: CASRGTWGTQYF.

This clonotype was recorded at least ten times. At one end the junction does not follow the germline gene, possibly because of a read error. CDR3 nucleotides: TGTGCCAGCAGCTTAGCGGGCGGGGGCCCCCAATACTTC. Its protein is CASSLAGGGPQYF. The gene calls are TRBV7-2 and TRBJ2-5; D might be TRBD2 (7 bases). Looked up from germline, CDR1 is SGHTA and CDR2 is FQGNSA. The CDR3 runs 13 residues. Supplemented by reference TRBV7-2 and TRBJ2-5, the full variable domain reads GAGVSQSPSNKVTEKGKDVELRCDPISGHTALYWYRQSLGQGLEFLIYFQGNSAPDKSGLPSDRFSAERTGGSVSTLTIQRTQQEDSAVYLCASSLAGGGPQYFGPGTRLLVL.

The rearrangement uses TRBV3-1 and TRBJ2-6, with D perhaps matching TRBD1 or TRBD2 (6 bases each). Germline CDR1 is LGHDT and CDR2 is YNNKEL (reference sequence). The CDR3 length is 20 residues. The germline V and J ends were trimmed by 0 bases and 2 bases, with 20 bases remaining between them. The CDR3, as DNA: TGTGCCAGCAGCCAAGAAAGGGGAACAGGGAGGCGGCCTGGGGCCAACGTCCTGACTTTC. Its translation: CASSQERGTGRRPGANVLTF.

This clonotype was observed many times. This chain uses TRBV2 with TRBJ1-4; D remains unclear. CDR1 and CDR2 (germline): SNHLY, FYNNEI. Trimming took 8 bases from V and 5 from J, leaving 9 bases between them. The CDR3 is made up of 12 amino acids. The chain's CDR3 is CASGKANEKLFF. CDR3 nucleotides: TGTGCCAGCGGGAAAGCGAATGAAAAACTGTTTTTT.

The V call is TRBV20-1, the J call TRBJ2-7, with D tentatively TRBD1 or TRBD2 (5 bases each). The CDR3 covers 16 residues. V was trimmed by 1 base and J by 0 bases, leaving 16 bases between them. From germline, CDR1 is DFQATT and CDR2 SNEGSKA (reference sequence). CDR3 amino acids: CSARGPGRPSSYEQYF. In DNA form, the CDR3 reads TGCAGTGCTAGAGGTCCGGGGCGACCGAGCTCCTACGAGCAGTACTTC.

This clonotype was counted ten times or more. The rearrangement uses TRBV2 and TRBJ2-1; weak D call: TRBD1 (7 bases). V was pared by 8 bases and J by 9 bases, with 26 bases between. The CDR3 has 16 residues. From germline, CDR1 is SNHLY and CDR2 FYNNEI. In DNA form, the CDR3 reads TGTGCCAGCTCCCGGACAGGATTTACGGGAGATACTGAGCAGTTCTTC. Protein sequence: CASSRTGFTGDTEQFF.

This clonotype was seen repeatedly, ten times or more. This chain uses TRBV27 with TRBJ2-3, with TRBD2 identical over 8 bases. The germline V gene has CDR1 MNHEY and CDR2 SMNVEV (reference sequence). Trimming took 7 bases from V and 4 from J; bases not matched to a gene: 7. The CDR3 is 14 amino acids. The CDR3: CASTRAGGADTQYF. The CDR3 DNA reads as TGTGCCAGCACCCGGGCGGGGGGCGCAGATACGCAGTATTTT.

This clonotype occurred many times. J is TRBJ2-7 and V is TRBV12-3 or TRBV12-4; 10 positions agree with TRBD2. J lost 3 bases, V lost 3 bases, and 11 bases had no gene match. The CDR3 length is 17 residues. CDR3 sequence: CASSFIWRSGRIYEQYF. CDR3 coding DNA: TGTGCCAGCAGTTTCATATGGCGTAGCGGGAGGATCTACGAGCAGTACTTC.

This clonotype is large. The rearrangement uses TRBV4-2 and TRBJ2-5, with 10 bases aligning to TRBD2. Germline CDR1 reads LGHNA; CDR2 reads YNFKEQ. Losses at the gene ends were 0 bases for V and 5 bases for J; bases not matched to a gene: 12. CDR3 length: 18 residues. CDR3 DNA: TGTGCCAGCAGCCAAGATTCAGTACGGCTAGCGGGGGCCGAGACCCAGTACTTC. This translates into CASSQDSVRLAGAETQYF.

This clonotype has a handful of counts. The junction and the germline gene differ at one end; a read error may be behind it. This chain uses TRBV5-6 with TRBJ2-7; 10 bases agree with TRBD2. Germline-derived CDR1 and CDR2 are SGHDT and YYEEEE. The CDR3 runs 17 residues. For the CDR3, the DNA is TGTGCCATCAGCTTAGGGCTAGCGGGAGCCATTTCCTACGAGCAGTACTTC. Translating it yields CAISLGLAGAISYEQYF.

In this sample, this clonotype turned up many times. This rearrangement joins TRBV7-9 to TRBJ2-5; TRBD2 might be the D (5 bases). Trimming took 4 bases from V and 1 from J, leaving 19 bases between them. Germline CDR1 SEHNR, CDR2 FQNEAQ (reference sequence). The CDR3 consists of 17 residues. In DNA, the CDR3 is TGTGCCAGCAGCTCATTACAACGGGGTAGAGGCCAAGAGACCCAGTACTTC. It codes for CASSSLQRGRGQETQYF.